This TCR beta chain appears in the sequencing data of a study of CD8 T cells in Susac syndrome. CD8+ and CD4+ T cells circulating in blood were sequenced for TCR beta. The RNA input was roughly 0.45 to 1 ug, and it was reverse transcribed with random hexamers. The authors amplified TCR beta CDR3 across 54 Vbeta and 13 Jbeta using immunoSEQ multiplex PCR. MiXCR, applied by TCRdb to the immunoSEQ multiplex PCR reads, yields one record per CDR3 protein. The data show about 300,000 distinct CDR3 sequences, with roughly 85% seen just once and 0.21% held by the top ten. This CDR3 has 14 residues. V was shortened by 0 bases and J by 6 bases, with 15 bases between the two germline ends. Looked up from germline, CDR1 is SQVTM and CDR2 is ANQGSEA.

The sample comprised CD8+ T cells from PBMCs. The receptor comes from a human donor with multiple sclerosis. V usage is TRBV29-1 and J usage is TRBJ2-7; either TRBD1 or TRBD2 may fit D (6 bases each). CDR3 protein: CSVEDRGGSGEQYF. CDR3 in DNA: TGCAGCGTTGAAGATCGAGGGGGGTCCGGCGAGCAGTACTTC.